The present entry profiles one T cell receptor (beta chain) with its context. Its antigen is not known. This record comes from a study of blood T cells in healthy people across ages. As for the study in general: Every two T cells gave about one barcoded beta molecule via template switching. General observations from the study: Researchers report that TCR beta diversity correlated strongly with naive T cell percentage. With age, beta diversity per million T cells declined roughly linearly, significantly by over 35.

It was with a sample-barcoded 5' primer and a J-beta primer mix that a second PCR of about 6 to 11 cycles was run. Every individual sample yielded 2.5 million or more paired-end reads (each containing CDR3). TCRdb analysed the 5' RACE reads with MiXCR anew, one entry per CDR3 protein. The table shows approximately 360,000 distinct CDR3 sequences, with approximately 52% occurring only once. The CDR3 spans 13 residues. After removal of 10 bases from V and 4 bases from J, the junction contained 6 bases not matched to a gene. Per the germline V gene, CDR1 is ENHRY and CDR2 is SYGVKD. The chain recombines TRBV10-3 with TRBJ1-4, with 7 bases matching TRBD1. The sequence was collected from a man in his fifties or sixties in good health. Specimen: blood. CDR3 DNA: TGTGCCACGACCGGGACAGTTAATGAAAAACTGTTTTTT. Translation gives CATTGTVNEKLFF.